This T cell receptor (beta chain) was found in a study of shared clonotypes between healthy human individuals. Study-level background: A donor's plate count was three for CD4 naive and three for CD4 memory; CD8 naive had two and CD8 memory one.

This table comes from immunoSEQ multiplex PCR, and its TCRdb copy is limited to in-frame clones, with some not included. The table lists more than 550,000 clones, around 90% of them singletons. Germline V CDR1 and CDR2: MNHNS, SASEGT. The CDR3 extends over 15 amino acids. Trimming left V 1 base short and J 6 bases short, with 13 bases between. Sequencing input: memory CD8+ T cells from PBMCs. Noted subset: CD45RO+ cells pooled with CCR7-negative TemRA cells. The clonotype originates from a man younger than 35 in good health. Some clones in this sample may be carry-over from other donors' samples. V gene TRBV6-1 combines with J gene TRBJ2-1, with TRBD2 as a possible D gene (6 bases). The CDR3 DNA follows: TGTGCCAGCAGTGAAGACCCGGGAGTTACCAATGAGCAGTTCTTC. The encoded protein is CASSEDPGVTNEQFF.